This entry describes one T cell receptor beta chain. Its antigen remains unidentified. The DNA is left out, because the CDR3 cannot be placed on it with certainty; the CDR3 is given as TCRdb lists it. Libraries came from the immunoSEQ multiplex PCR assay. As stored in TCRdb, this immuneACCESS dataset retains in-frame rearrangements with V and J assigned. A fraction of the clones does not appear; measured against another copy, unresolved V genes explain less than half of the discrepancy, and the remainder lacks a known reason. The sample profile shows fewer than 100,000 clones; about four fifths of them were found once. Roughly 0.82% of the sample rests with the top ten. This sample was taken from a study of radiotherapy plus CTLA-4 blockade in lung cancer (dated by TCRdb to the late 2010s). About the full investigation: Objective responses were observed in more than 15% of enrolled patients, and disease control was achieved in 30% to 40%.

The germline V gene (reference sequence) supplies CDR1 MNHEY and CDR2 SMNVEV. The CDR3 runs 16 residues from the cysteine to the phenylalanine. In this study, focal radiation therapy paired with CTLA-4 blockade (ipilimumab) was tested in patients who had chemo-refractory metastatic non-small-cell lung cancer. On the study overall, not on this receptor specifically: After treatment with radiotherapy and ipilimumab, TCR clones that originated in tumors expanded in peripheral blood. Increased serum interferon-beta after radiation, together with early dynamic changes in blood T cell clones, were reported to be the strongest predictors of response.

The sequence derives from a human donor with non-small cell lung cancer who had stable disease on radiotherapy plus ipilimumab. The input for sequencing was peripheral blood, taken from a patient treated with radiotherapy plus ipilimumab. The receptor chain draws on TRBV27 and TRBJ1-6; the table calls TRBD1, which could not be checked here. The CDR3 corresponds to CASSSSRTGVNSPLHF.